The 8 T cell receptor beta chains below come from one sample, sequenced in a study of blood T cell repertoires in COVID-19. The table came from immunoSEQ multiplex PCR; TCRdb's copy has only in-frame clones and leaves some out. Among about 250,000 clones listed, approximately 89% were seen once. What was sequenced was peripheral blood. Source of these receptors: a woman aged 25-40 years with COVID-19, enrolled during active disease.

This clone has just a few counts. V usage is TRBV7-2 and J usage is TRBJ2-3; a possible D gene is TRBD2 (6 bases). CDR3 length: 14 amino acids. Trimming shortened V by 2 bases and J by 4 bases, and 10 bases separated the two germline ends. The germline gives CDR1 SGHTA, CDR2 FQGNSA. Written as DNA, the CDR3 is TGTGCCAGCAGCTTAACCCGGGAGTCAGATACGCAGTATTTT. It is translated as CASSLTRESDTQYF.

The chain joins TRBV25-1 to TRBJ1-4; D may be TRBD1 (6 bases). There are 14 residues in the CDR3. V was trimmed by 5 bases and J by 5 bases, leaving 12 bases between them. Germline lookup yields CDR1 MGHDK and CDR2 SYGVNS. The CDR3 DNA reads as TGTGCCAGCAGTCCGGGACACCGGAATGAAAAACTGTTTTTT. Its translation: CASSPGHRNEKLFF.

This chain connects TRBV15 to TRBJ2-3; the match to TRBD1 covers 7 bases. V lost 4 bases to trimming and J lost 1 base; unmatched junction nucleotides: 8. There are 16 residues in the CDR3. The germline CDR1 and CDR2 sequences are LNHNV and YYDKDF (reference sequence). As DNA, the CDR3 is TGTGCCACCAGCACGAATACAGGGGTGGGCACAGATACGCAGTATTTT. It encodes CATSTNTGVGTDTQYF. Together with reference TRBV15 and TRBJ2-3, the CDR3 gives the full variable domain: DAMVIQNPRYQVTQFGKPVTLSCSQTLNHNVMYWYQQKSSQAPKLLFHYYDKDFNNEADTPDNFQSRRPNTSFCFLDIRSPGLGDTAMYLCATSTNTGVGTDTQYFGPGTRLTVL.

V is TRBV6-2 or TRBV6-3 and J is TRBJ1-6; D ambiguous. Trimming removed 4 bases from V and 6 bases from J, with 7 bases in between. The length of the CDR3 is 13 residues. CDR1 and CDR2 from the germline V gene are MNHEY and SVGEGT. The CDR3 is CASSWAGNSPLHF. CDR3 in DNA: TGTGCCAGCAGTTGGGCGGGTAATTCACCCCTCCACTTT.

The genes are TRBV24-1 and TRBJ1-1; 7 bases align to TRBD1. CDR3 length equals 14 residues. After removal of 4 bases from V and 3 bases from J, the junction contained 4 bases not matched to a gene. From germline, CDR1 is KGHDR and CDR2 SFDVKD. The CDR3 sequence is CATSETGTDTEAFF. The CDR3 bases are TGTGCCACCAGTGAGACCGGGACAGACACTGAAGCTTTCTTT.

The V gene is TRBV12-3 or TRBV12-4, the J gene TRBJ1-6; the D gene is possibly TRBD1 (6 bases). This CDR3 is built from 13 residues. V lost 8 bases, J lost 12 bases, and 17 bases lay in between. This CDR3 is CASATDSWEPLHF. The CDR3 bases are TGTGCCAGCGCTACGGACAGTTGGGAACCCCTCCACTTT.

The chain has TRBV19 and TRBJ1-2; 8 nucleotides line up with TRBD1. CDR1 and CDR2 (germline): LNHDA, SQIVND (reference sequence). This CDR3 is built from 15 residues. With 4 bases clipped from V and 4 bases from J, the junction kept 8 bases outside the gene matches. CDR3: CASSRDRGEAYGYTF. The CDR3, as DNA: TGTGCCAGTAGTAGAGACAGGGGAGAGGCCTATGGCTACACCTTC.

The chain is built from TRBV20-1 and TRBJ1-4; 10 bases map to TRBD1. V lost 3 bases to trimming and J lost 4 bases; unmatched junction nucleotides: 11. The length of the CDR3 is 17 residues. Germline-derived CDR1 and CDR2 are DFQATT and SNEGSKA (reference sequence). Here the CDR3 DNA reads TGCAGTGCTAGTTATCCGGGAGGGACAGGGGATAATGAAAAACTGTTTTTT. As protein: CSASYPGGTGDNEKLFF.